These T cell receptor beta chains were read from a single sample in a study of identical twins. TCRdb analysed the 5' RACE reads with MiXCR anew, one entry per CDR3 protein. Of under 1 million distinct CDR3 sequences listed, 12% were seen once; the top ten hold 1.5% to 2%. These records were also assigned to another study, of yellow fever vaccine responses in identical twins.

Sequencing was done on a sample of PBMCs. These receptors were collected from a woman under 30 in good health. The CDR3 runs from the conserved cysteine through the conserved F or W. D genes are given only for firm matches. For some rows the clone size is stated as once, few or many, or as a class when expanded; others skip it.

TGTGCCAGCAGGGTATTGGGTGGGGGGACCGGGGAGCTGTTTTTT,CASRVLGGGTGELFF,TRBV27,.,TRBJ2-2,.
TGCGCCAGCAGCAGGAGGGGGCAGGTTTCTAATGAAAAACTGTTTTTT,CASSRRGQVSNEKLFF,TRBV5-1,TRBD1,TRBJ1-4,many
TGTGCCGCTTCGACCCGCACAGATACGCAGTATTTT,CAASTRTDTQYF,TRBV10-3,.,TRBJ2-3,many
TGCGCCAGCAGCACCAGACTAGCGGGGGGCCAAGGATTTAGCACAGATACGCAGTATTTT,CASSTRLAGGQGFSTDTQYF,TRBV5-1,TRBD2,TRBJ2-3,.
TGTGCCAGCAGCGCGCGGCCCGACTATACTTGGGATTATAGGCGTGGTGAGCAGTTCTTC,CASSARPDYTWDYRRGEQFF,TRBV11-2,.,TRBJ2-1,few
TGTGCCACCGCAGGGAGGCACTTGAACACTGAAGCTTTCTTT,CATAGRHLNTEAFF,TRBV15,.,TRBJ1-1,few
TGCAGCTCGGGTAGGGCTAGCGGGAGTACAGATACGCAGTATTTT,CSSGRASGSTDTQYF,TRBV29-1,TRBD2,TRBJ2-3,.
TGTGCCAGCAGTATTACGGGACAGGAAAACAATGAGCAGTTCTTC,CASSITGQENNEQFF,TRBV27,TRBD1,TRBJ2-1,few
TGTCGCCAAAACACCGGGACACGATCTAATAATTCACCCCTCCACTTT,CRQNTGTRSNNSPLHF,TRBV6-4,.,TRBJ1-6,.
TGTGCCAGCAGTGGGAGGATGGGCTCTGCGGCCAACGTCCTGACTTTC,CASSGRMGSAANVLTF,TRBV2,.,TRBJ2-6,.
TGTGCCAGCAGCCAGAGTACAGCTCCAGATACGCAGTATTTT,CASSQSTAPDTQYF,TRBV3-1,.,TRBJ2-3,many
TGTGCCAGCAGTGAAATTTGGACTAGCGCTAAAGAGACCCAGTACTTC,CASSEIWTSAKETQYF,TRBV2,TRBD2,TRBJ2-5,few
TGTGCCAGCAGCCGGAAGGACAGAACCTACGAGCAGTACTTC,CASSRKDRTYEQYF,TRBV9,.,TRBJ2-7,.
TGCGCCAGCAGTGAGTCGAGACTAGCGGCCTCGGGTGAGCAGTTCTTC,CASSESRLAASGEQFF,TRBV10-2,TRBD2,TRBJ2-1,many
TGTGCCAGCAGCCATCTAGCGCTGGATTCAGATACGCAGTATTTT,CASSHLALDSDTQYF,TRBV3-1,.,TRBJ2-3,.
TGTGCCAGCAGCGTAAACGGGGATACAGATACGCAGTATTTT,CASSVNGDTDTQYF,TRBV9,.,TRBJ2-3,many
TGCAGCGTTGGGCAATTTTCGGGCACTAATGAAAAACTGTTTTTT,CSVGQFSGTNEKLFF,TRBV29-1,.,TRBJ1-4,many
TGCGCCAGCAGGGACAGCCAAGGGGAGACCCAGTACTTC,CASRDSQGETQYF,TRBV5-1,.,TRBJ2-5,many
TGTGCCATCAGTGAGGTGCACTCCTACGAGCAGTACTTC,CAISEVHSYEQYF,TRBV10-3,.,TRBJ2-7,.
TGTGCCAGCAGTGAATCCCACGGACAGTCCCATGAGCAGTTCTTC,CASSESHGQSHEQFF,TRBV25-1,.,TRBJ2-1,.
TGTGCCATCAGTGAATGGGACAGGGCGGGTTCAGATACGCAGTATTTT,CAISEWDRAGSDTQYF,TRBV10-3,TRBD1,TRBJ2-3,.
TGTGCCAGCAGCTTAGCGGGACAGTACCAGCCCCTCCACTTT,CASSLAGQYQPLHF,TRBV7-8,TRBD1,TRBJ1-6,.
TGTGCCAGCAGCCCCGGTGGCGGGAGAGGGGCGAGGAATGAGCAGTTCTTC,CASSPGGGRGARNEQFF,TRBV7-3,TRBD2,TRBJ2-1,.
TGTGCCAGCAGTGCAGACCCCAATACGCAGTATTTT,CASSADPNTQYF,TRBV27,.,TRBJ2-3,few
TGTGCCAGCAGCGCCCGGACAGGGCTGAACACTGAAGCTTTCTTT,CASSARTGLNTEAFF,TRBV9,TRBD1,TRBJ1-1,.
TGCGCCAGCACCTCTCTCCGGGGGAACACTGAAGCTTTCTTT,CASTSLRGNTEAFF,TRBV4-1,.,TRBJ1-1,few
TGCGCCAGCAGGGCAGGGACAGGCGATTACAATGAGCAGTTCTTC,CASRAGTGDYNEQFF,TRBV5-1,TRBD1,TRBJ2-1,.
TGTGCCAGCAGTAGGCCGGGACAGGGGACCTACAATGAGCAGTTCTTC,CASSRPGQGTYNEQFF,TRBV6-1,TRBD1,TRBJ2-1,.
TGTGCCAGTAGCCGGACAATATTTATGGGGGAGGAGACCCAGTACTTC,CASSRTIFMGEETQYF,TRBV19,.,TRBJ2-5,few
TGTGCCAGTAGTATAACCAGGGCCCTCACTGAAGCTTTCTTT,CASSITRALTEAFF,TRBV19,.,TRBJ1-1,.
TGTGCCACCAGCCGGTCAAGAGGGATCGCGTACAATGAGCAGTTCTTC,CATSRSRGIAYNEQFF,TRBV24-1,.,TRBJ2-1,.
TGTGCCAGCACGCCCTTCAGCGGGAGAATGTATACCGGGGAGCTGTTTTTT,CASTPFSGRMYTGELFF,TRBV12-3/TRBV12-4,TRBD2,TRBJ2-2,many
TGTGCCAGCAGCTTAAATCGTTTTATTAGGGAGGACTATGGCTACACCTTC,CASSLNRFIREDYGYTF,TRBV11-2,.,TRBJ1-2,few
TGCGCCAGCAGCTTGTCTGGGACAGGGGTCTCCTACGAGCAGTACTTC,CASSLSGTGVSYEQYF,TRBV5-1,TRBD1,TRBJ2-7,.
TGTGCCAGCAGTTTCCTTAGCACTGAAGCTTTCTTT,CASSFLSTEAFF,TRBV12-3/TRBV12-4,.,TRBJ1-1,many
TGTGCCAGCAGCGGGGACTCAGCCTACGAGCAGTACTTC,CASSGDSAYEQYF,TRBV27,.,TRBJ2-7,.
TGTGCCAGCAGCCAAGAGACCTCGTCCAACAATGAGCAGTTCTTC,CASSQETSSNNEQFF,TRBV7-8,.,TRBJ2-1,.
TGTGCCAGCAGCCCTCCGACTAGCGGATCAGGGCAGTTCTTC,CASSPPTSGSGQFF,TRBV12-3/TRBV12-4,TRBD2,TRBJ2-1,.
TGTGCCAGCAGCTTAACGAAGGGGAAGCAAGAGACCCAGTACTTC,CASSLTKGKQETQYF,TRBV7-3,.,TRBJ2-5,few
TGTGCCAGCAGCCAGCCCGGGACAGGAACCTACGAGCAGTACTTC,CASSQPGTGTYEQYF,TRBV16,TRBD1,TRBJ2-7,many
TGTGCCAGCACAGGGGTTCCCCTCCACTTT,CASTGVPLHF,TRBV14,.,TRBJ1-6,.
TGTGCCAGCAGTTCCCCGGGACTAGCGGGATCCTATGAGCAGTTCTTC,CASSSPGLAGSYEQFF,TRBV27,TRBD2,TRBJ2-1,.
TGTGCCAGCTCACCGATGATCCGGGACACAGATACGCAGTATTTT,CASSPMIRDTDTQYF,TRBV18,.,TRBJ2-3,.